This T cell receptor beta chain was sequenced in a study of T-cell memory formation after mild COVID-19. Study-wide background: Largely donor-specific TCR clusters were found.

Study-wide points: Pre-infection memory held some responding clones, suggesting pre-existing cross-reactive T cells responded.

This clonotype was counted ten times or more. Its antigen is undetermined. Each CDR3 protein is one row after TCRdb ran MiXCR on the 5' RACE reads. The data hold hundreds of thousands of distinct CDR3 sequences, with around 14% observed a single time. Between the trimmed V and J ends, which lost 5 bases and 10 bases, there was a span of 24 bases. This CDR3 spans 16 amino acids. The germline V gene encodes CDR1 SEHNR and CDR2 FQNEAQ (reference sequence). The receptor's source is a man aged 18 to 29 who had mild COVID-19 (a few samples of this study predate the infection). Cell type and time point are not known. The specimen was PBMCs or a T cell subset sorted from them (not recorded which). V gene TRBV7-9 combines with J gene TRBJ2-1; D uncertain. In nucleotides, the CDR3 is TGTGCCAGCAGCCCGCCCCCGTCTCTCCAGATTCGGGAGCAGTTCTTC. Protein: CASSPPPSLQIREQFF.